The entry that follows covers one T cell receptor (beta chain) sequence. These data come from a study of T cells in Graves' hyperthyroidism and ophthalmopathy. The germline gives CDR1 SGHTA, CDR2 FQGNSA. This CDR3 is built from 15 residues. The V and J ends lost 5 bases and 3 bases, in that order; junction bases with no gene match: 6. RNA transcripts yielded amplified TCR beta CDR3 regions. RT-PCR in the first round (using the HTBI primer set) targeted the TCR CDR3. In TCRdb, the multiplex PCR reads were re-called with MiXCR into one record per CDR3 protein. The sample includes roughly 500,000 distinct CDR3 sequences, over 45% of them seen just once.

The TCR comes from an adult woman with Graves' disease, either hyperthyroidism or ophthalmopathy (not recorded which). The genes are TRBV7-2 and TRBJ2-2, with 7 positions matching TRBD1. The sample taken for sequencing was peripheral blood or thyroid tissue (not recorded which). CDR3 DNA: TGTGCCAGCAGCCGGGACAGAGTGGACACCGGGGAGCTGTTTTTT. It codes for CASSRDRVDTGELFF.